The clone carrying this T cell receptor (beta chain) was observed at least ten times. This specimen belongs to a study of CD4 and CD8 cells across lung adenocarcinoma regions. A single record per CDR3 protein comes from TCRdb applying MiXCR to the PCR reads. The repertoire holds tens of thousands of distinct CDR3 sequences, with 50% as singletons. Donors had localized lung adenocarcinoma, a non-small cell lung cancer. The clonotype originates from a male donor with lung adenocarcinoma. The CD4 and CD8 labels of this study may be unreliable. Input material: CD8+ T cells from the center of a lung tumor.

The CDR3 DNA sequence: TGTGCCAGCAGCTTACGACTACAAGAGACCCAGTACTTC. Translating gives CASSLRLQETQYF. The gene calls are TRBV7-2 and TRBJ2-5, with a tentative D call TRBD2 (5 bases). The germline gives CDR1 SGHTA, CDR2 FQGNSA. The CDR3 sequence is 13 residues long. The V end lost 2 bases, the J end lost 2 bases, and 6 bases lay between the germline ends.